These 10 T cell receptor beta chains came from one sample sequenced in a study of blood T cell repertoires in COVID-19. The repertoire was sequenced with immunoSEQ multiplex PCR; TCRdb's copy has only in-frame clones and lacks some. The table has about 290,000 clones, 70% to 90% seen once. The sample comprised peripheral blood. All receptors derive from a woman aged 45-65 years with active or convalescent COVID-19.

The chain carries TRBV28 and TRBJ1-2; 8 bases line up with TRBD1. V lost 4 bases and J lost 4; bases outside the gene matches: 8. This CDR3 comprises 15 residues. Germline lookup yields CDR1 MDHEN and CDR2 SYDVKM. The CDR3 reads CASSSPDRVVYGYTF. The CDR3 region has the DNA TGTGCCAGCAGTTCCCCGGACAGGGTTGTCTATGGCTACACCTTC.

The chain joins TRBV27 to TRBJ2-2, with TRBD1 identical over 7 bases. The CDR3 length is 16 residues. The germline V gene encodes CDR1 MNHEY and CDR2 SMNVEV (reference sequence). After removal of 2 bases from V and 6 bases from J, the junction contained 9 bases not matched to a gene. CDR3: CASSLGTGAPSGELFF. The CDR3 DNA reads TGTGCCAGCAGTTTAGGAACAGGGGCCCCCTCCGGGGAGCTGTTTTTT.

The V and J genes are TRBV4-2 and TRBJ2-3, with D possibly being TRBD1 (6 bases). The CDR3 is made up of 14 amino acids. The V end lost 3 bases, the J end lost 2 bases, and 9 bases lay between the germline ends. Germline V gene lookup returns CDR1 LGHNA and CDR2 YNFKEQ. CDR3 nucleotide sequence: TGTGCCAGCAGCCAGGGACACTTCACAGATACGCAGTATTTT. Translated: CASSQGHFTDTQYF.

This clone was picked up one time. This chain connects TRBV4-1 to TRBJ2-1; 13 bases are a match to TRBD2. The CDR3 spans 16 residues. The germline gives CDR1 MGHRA, CDR2 YSYEKL. The V segment lost 4 bases and the J segment 7 bases; nucleotides outside the gene matches: 7. This CDR3 reads CASSLSLAGGRNEQFF. The CDR3 DNA reads TGCGCCAGCAGCCTATCACTAGCGGGAGGGCGTAATGAGCAGTTCTTC.

The rearrangement uses TRBV3-1 (or the pseudogene TRBV3-2) and TRBJ1-1, with 8 bases fitting TRBD1. Germline values: CDR1 LGHDT, CDR2 YNNKEL (reference sequence). With 4 bases clipped from V and 3 bases from J, the junction kept 10 bases outside the gene matches. The CDR3 runs 16 residues. The CDR3 DNA sequence: TGTGCCAGCAGCCTAATCATCGGGACAGGAGACACTGAAGCTTTCTTT. Amino acids: CASSLIIGTGDTEAFF.

The rearrangement uses TRBV5-1 and TRBJ2-3; tentatively, D is TRBD1 (6 bases). V gave up 2 bases and J gave up 1 base, with 11 bases separating them. The CDR3 covers 15 residues. The germline V gene has CDR1 SGHRS and CDR2 YFSETQ. CDR3 in amino acids: CASSFRDIRTDTQYF. CDR3 DNA sequence: TGCGCCAGCAGCTTCCGGGACATACGCACAGATACGCAGTATTTT. Supplemented by reference TRBV5-1 and TRBJ2-3, the full variable domain reads KAGVTQTPRYLIKTRGQQVTLSCSPISGHRSVSWYQQTPGQGLQFLFEYFSETQRNKGNFPGRFSGRQFSNSRSEMNVSTLELGDSALYLCASSFRDIRTDTQYFGPGTRLTVL.

The chain couples TRBV7-9 to TRBJ2-5; the match to TRBD2 covers 9 bases. In germline, CDR1 is SEHNR, CDR2 FQNEAQ (reference sequence). Trimming removed 6 bases from V and 3 bases from J; junction bases left unmatched: 8. This CDR3 is built from 15 residues. DNA of the CDR3: TGTGCCAGCAGTTCCAGCGGGAGGCCCGAAGAGACCCAGTACTTC. This encodes CASSSSGRPEETQYF.

The chain is built from TRBV9 and TRBJ2-5; possible D gene TRBD2, 6 bases. Per the germline V gene, CDR1 is SGDLS and CDR2 is YYNGEE. The CDR3 spans 14 residues. V lost 0 bases to trimming and J lost 5 bases, with 11 bases between them. CDR3: CASSVDGGRETQYF. In nucleotides, the CDR3 is TGTGCCAGCAGCGTAGATGGGGGGAGGGAGACCCAGTACTTC. The variable domain in full, completed from reference TRBV9 and TRBJ2-5, reads DSGVTQTPKHLITATGQRVTLRCSPRSGDLSVYWYQQSLDQGLQFLIQYYNGEERAKGNILERFSAQQFPDLHSELNLSSLELGDSALYFCASSVDGGRETQYFGPGTRLLVL.

In nucleotides, the CDR3 is TGTGCCAGCAGTGAAGCAAACAGGGGTTCTGCAACTAATGAAAAACTGTTTTTT. Encoded protein: CASSEANRGSATNEKLFF. The chain has TRBV2 and TRBJ1-4; 7 bases agree with TRBD1. This CDR3 has 18 amino acids. V gave up 0 bases and J gave up 0 bases; unmatched junction bases: 7. Germline CDR1 and CDR2: SNHLY and FYNNEI.

The chain is built from TRBV5-1 and TRBJ2-7; 9 bases align to TRBD1. The CDR3 has 16 residues. The ends lost 1 base at V and 4 bases at J; junction bases unmatched: 9. Germline V gene sequence: CDR1 SGHRS, CDR2 YFSETQ. CDR3 amino acids: CASSLFPWDREYEQYF. The DNA for the CDR3 is TGCGCCAGCAGCTTGTTCCCATGGGACAGGGAATACGAGCAGTACTTC.